Presented here are 31 T cell receptor beta chains from one specimen sequenced in a study of blood T cell repertoires in COVID-19. Profiling relied on immunoSEQ multiplex PCR, and the TCRdb table lists in-frame clones only, not all of them. The repertoire holds about 240,000 clones, with 80% to 90% as singletons. Material for sequencing was peripheral blood. The receptors derive from a woman aged 70 to 79 with acute or convalescent COVID-19.

The CDR3 protein is CASSPRGGGVDNSPLHF. CDR3 DNA: TGTGCCAGCTCACCTCGTGGGGGGGGCGTGGATAATTCACCCCTCCACTTT. J is TRBJ1-6 and V is TRBV18; D possibly corresponds to TRBD1 (6 bases). In germline, CDR1 is KGHSH, CDR2 LQKENI. The CDR3 is 17 amino acids. V dropped 3 bases and J dropped 5 bases, with 17 bases sitting between them.

The J gene is TRBJ1-2, the V gene TRBV11-2; D ambiguous. Germline V gene lookup returns CDR1 SGHAT and CDR2 FQNNGV. This CDR3 contains 12 residues. V lost 2 bases to trimming and J lost 8 bases, with 9 bases between them. DNA of the CDR3: TGTGCCAGCAGCTTATATAGCCAAGGCTACACCTTC. Protein product: CASSLYSQGYTF. The full variable domain, completed using reference TRBV11-2 and TRBJ1-2, is EAGVAQSPRYKIIEKRQSVAFWCNPISGHATLYWYQQILGQGPKLLIQFQNNGVVDDSQLPKDRFSAERLKGVDSTLKIQPAKLEDSAVYLCASSLYSQGYTFGSGTRLTVV.

The gene calls are TRBV6-2 or TRBV6-3 and TRBJ2-7; D unresolved. The CDR3 sequence is 14 residues long. CDR1 and CDR2 (germline): MNHEY, SVGEGT. The ends were cut back, 5 bases at V and 2 bases at J, with 13 bases in the middle. The CDR3 DNA reads TGTGCCAGCAGTGGAGCCGGGTACCCCTACGAGCAGTACTTC. This translates into CASSGAGYPYEQYF.

CDR3 in DNA: TGTGCCAGCAGCCCACAGGGGCGCAGCTATGGCTACACCTTC. It encodes CASSPQGRSYGYTF. The rearrangement links TRBV7-2 to TRBJ1-2; 7 bases are shared with TRBD1. The V and J ends lost 5 bases and 4 bases, in that order; junction bases with no gene match: 7. The CDR3 is 14 residues long. The V gene's germline CDR1 is SGHTA and CDR2 FQGNSA.

This clone occurred once. The chain uses TRBV5-1 and TRBJ2-3, with a tentative D call TRBD2 (6 bases). CDR1 SGHRS and CDR2 YFSETQ come from the germline V gene. This CDR3 region has 14 residues. V was trimmed by 5 bases and J by 3 bases, leaving 13 bases between them. The CDR3 protein is CASRTIAVTDTQYF. DNA of the CDR3: TGCGCCAGCAGAACTATAGCGGTTACAGATACGCAGTATTTT.

In this sample, this clone turned up once. The chain recombines TRBV24-1 with TRBJ2-3; TRBD2 agrees at 13 bases. The junction had 9 bases not matched to a gene; V was cut back by 4 bases and J by 0 bases. The CDR3 runs to 19 residues. Germline V gives CDR1 KGHDR, CDR2 SFDVKD. The CDR3 spells CATSDPTGTSGVSTDTQYF. The CDR3, as DNA: TGTGCCACCAGTGACCCCACCGGGACTAGCGGGGTAAGCACAGATACGCAGTATTTT.

The chain couples TRBV7-6 to TRBJ2-7, with 9 nucleotides matching TRBD1. The V gene's germline CDR1 is SGHVS and CDR2 FNYEAQ. The CDR3 has 14 residues. With V trimmed by 3 bases and J by 6 bases, 6 bases remained unmatched. CDR3 loop: CASSFYTTGGEQYF. CDR3 DNA sequence: TGTGCCAGCAGCTTTTATACGACAGGGGGCGAGCAGTACTTC.

V gene TRBV6-4 combines with J gene TRBJ1-6, with 7 bases that match TRBD1. Unmatched junction bases numbered 11, after V lost 0 bases and J lost 0 bases. From germline, CDR1 is MRHNA and CDR2 SNTAGT. This CDR3 spans 20 amino acids. CDR3 loop: CASSDSNLPGQISYNSPLHF. The CDR3 DNA sequence: TGTGCCAGCAGTGACTCGAATCTGCCGGGACAGATCTCCTATAATTCACCCCTCCACTTT.

The chain uses TRBV5-6 and TRBJ1-6; possible D gene TRBD1, 6 bases. Germline V gene data show CDR1 as SGHDT and CDR2 as YYEEEE. The CDR3 runs to 15 residues. Trimming removed 0 bases from V and 5 bases from J, with 9 bases in between. CDR3 residues: CASSLAAGDNSPLHF. In nucleotides, the CDR3 is TGTGCCAGCAGCTTGGCGGCAGGGGATAATTCACCCCTCCACTTT.

The chain carries TRBV28 and TRBJ2-2, with 7 bases aligning to TRBD1. Germline V CDR1 and CDR2: MDHEN, SYDVKM. J lost 5 bases, V lost 3 bases, and 12 bases had no gene match. The CDR3 has 17 amino acids. CDR3: CASSFPTGTEKTGELFF. The DNA of the CDR3 is TGTGCCAGCAGTTTCCCCACCGGGACAGAAAAAACCGGGGAGCTGTTTTTT.

This clone was picked up one time. The gene calls are TRBV4-1 and TRBJ1-1; 7 bases fit TRBD1. V lost 4 bases, J lost 1 base, and 9 bases stayed unmatched. Per the germline V gene, CDR1 is MGHRA and CDR2 is YSYEKL. The CDR3 runs 16 residues. The CDR3 DNA sequence: TGCGCCAGCAGCCCCCGGACAGGAGTAACGAACACTGAAGCTTTCTTT. Translated, it gives CASSPRTGVTNTEAFF.

J is TRBJ2-1 and V is TRBV11-2; D remains ambiguous. V was clipped by 3 bases and J by 8 bases, with 11 bases between them. The CDR3 is 13 amino acids. Germline V gene lookup returns CDR1 SGHAT and CDR2 FQNNGV. The CDR3 protein is CASSFKRSDEQFF. DNA for the CDR3: TGTGCCAGCAGCTTCAAACGGAGTGATGAGCAGTTCTTC. Variable domain in full (rest from reference TRBV11-2 and TRBJ2-1): EAGVAQSPRYKIIEKRQSVAFWCNPISGHATLYWYQQILGQGPKLLIQFQNNGVVDDSQLPKDRFSAERLKGVDSTLKIQPAKLEDSAVYLCASSFKRSDEQFFGPGTRLTVL.

The chain recombines TRBV3-1 (or the pseudogene TRBV3-2) with TRBJ1-3; 11 nucleotides agree with TRBD1. The ends lost 3 bases at V and 0 bases at J; junction bases unmatched: 1. The CDR3 sequence is 16 residues long. Germline V lookup: CDR1 LGHDT, CDR2 YNNKEL (reference sequence). CDR3: CASSHGTGGSGNTIYF. In nucleotides, the CDR3 is TGTGCCAGCAGCCATGGGACAGGGGGCTCTGGAAACACCATATATTTT.

The gene calls are TRBV9 and TRBJ2-3, with 14 bases matching TRBD2. This CDR3 is built from 17 residues. With 0 bases clipped from V and 2 bases from J, the junction kept 2 bases outside the gene matches. Germline V lookup: CDR1 SGDLS, CDR2 YYNGEE. The CDR3 region is CASSVGGLAGVTDTQYF. CDR3 nucleotide sequence: TGTGCCAGCAGCGTAGGGGGACTAGCGGGGGTCACAGATACGCAGTATTTT.

This chain connects TRBV19 to TRBJ2-3; 8 bases align to TRBD2. CDR3 length equals 15 residues. CDR1 and CDR2 (germline): LNHDA, SQIVND (reference sequence). The J segment lost 3 bases and the V segment lost 5 bases, leaving 7 bases of the junction unmatched. For the CDR3, the DNA is TGTGCCAGTAGTTCCCCGGGAGGGAAGACAGATACGCAGTATTTT. Its protein product is CASSSPGGKTDTQYF.

The chain uses TRBV24-1 and TRBJ1-1; no firm D call. The CDR3 is 19 amino acids. Germline CDR1 is KGHDR and CDR2 is SFDVKD. Trimming removed 0 bases from V and 1 base from J, with 20 bases in between. CDR3 protein: CATSDLRWEAGGENTEAFF. DNA of the CDR3: TGTGCCACCAGTGATTTGCGGTGGGAGGCAGGAGGAGAGAACACTGAAGCTTTCTTT.

The rearrangement uses TRBV25-1 and TRBJ2-2; 8 bases agree with TRBD1. Germline V gene sequence: CDR1 MGHDK, CDR2 SYGVNS. The V gene end was trimmed by 2 bases and the J gene end by 4 bases; junction bases not matched to a gene: 3. This CDR3 spans 15 amino acids. The CDR3 is CASSEPGQGTGELFF. The CDR3 bases are TGTGCCAGCAGTGAACCCGGACAGGGCACCGGGGAGCTGTTTTTT.

The CDR3 DNA reads as TGTGCCAGCAGAGGGGGACAGCCTGTGAACTATGGCTACACCTTC. This codes for CASRGGQPVNYGYTF. The genes are TRBV6-5 and TRBJ1-2, with TRBD1 matching 7 bases. Germline values: CDR1 MNHEY, CDR2 SVGAGI. Trimming at V came to 6 bases and at J to 2 bases, leaving 9 bases not matched to a gene. The CDR3 extends over 15 amino acids.

The V call is TRBV10-3, the J call TRBJ1-1; TRBD1 matches at 8 bases. Germline V gene data show CDR1 as ENHRY and CDR2 as SYGVKD. With V trimmed by 5 bases and J by 3 bases, 11 bases remained unmatched. This CDR3 has 16 residues. This CDR3 reads CAISSNPTRGHTEAFF. The CDR3 DNA follows: TGTGCCATCAGTTCTAACCCAACCAGGGGGCACACTGAAGCTTTCTTT.

This chain connects TRBV2 to TRBJ1-3; D call uncertain. In germline, CDR1 is SNHLY, CDR2 FYNNEI. The germline V and J ends were trimmed by 6 bases and 0 bases, with 12 bases remaining between them. The CDR3 contains 15 residues. CDR3 in amino acids: CASRMAPFSGNTIYF. CDR3 bases: TGTGCCAGCAGGATGGCCCCTTTCTCTGGAAACACCATATATTTT.

This rearrangement joins TRBV18 to TRBJ1-2, with D maybe TRBD1 (5 bases). The CDR3 sequence is 14 residues long. CDR1 KGHSH and CDR2 LQKENI come from the germline V gene. The V gene lost 6 bases and the J gene lost 5 bases, with 16 bases spanning the gap. The CDR3 nucleotides read TGTGCCAGCTCCCAGAGTTCACAGGCTTATGGCTACACCTTC. Translating it yields CASSQSSQAYGYTF. Complete variable domain (other parts from reference TRBV18 and TRBJ1-2): NAGVMQNPRHLVRRRGQEARLRCSPMKGHSHVYWYRQLPEEGLKFMVYLQKENIIDESGMPKERFSAEFPKEGPSILRIQQVVRGDSAAYFCASSQSSQAYGYTFGSGTRLTVV.

The chain joins TRBV29-1 to TRBJ2-1; a possible D gene is TRBD1 (6 bases). Germline V CDR1 and CDR2: SQVTM, ANQGSEA. CDR3 size: 10 residues. V dropped 3 bases and J dropped 9 bases, with 6 bases sitting between them. In DNA form, the CDR3 reads TGCAGCGTTGAGACAGGTGAGCAGTTCTTC. Translation: CSVETGEQFF.

The chain combines TRBV5-5 with TRBJ1-2; 7 nucleotides align to TRBD1. The CDR3 is 14 residues long. The J segment lost 6 bases and the V segment lost 5 bases, leaving 10 bases of the junction unmatched. Germline CDR1 is SGHKS and CDR2 is YYEKEE (reference sequence). CDR3: CASRPQGFENGYTF. Here the CDR3 DNA reads TGTGCCAGCAGGCCACAGGGGTTTGAGAATGGCTACACCTTC.

The gene calls are TRBV5-1 and TRBJ1-3; 7 bases match TRBD1. Germline trimming cut 4 bases from V and 0 bases from J; bases unmatched to any gene: 4. The length of the CDR3 is 15 residues. Looked up from germline, CDR1 is SGHRS and CDR2 is YFSETQ. The CDR3 here is CASSDTGDSGNTIYF. The CDR3 coding sequence is TGCGCCAGCAGCGATACAGGGGACTCTGGAAACACCATATATTTT. Variable domain in full (rest from reference TRBV5-1 and TRBJ1-3): KAGVTQTPRYLIKTRGQQVTLSCSPISGHRSVSWYQQTPGQGLQFLFEYFSETQRNKGNFPGRFSGRQFSNSRSEMNVSTLELGDSALYLCASSDTGDSGNTIYFGEGSWLTVV.

The chain joins TRBV25-1 to TRBJ1-6; D not certain. The CDR3 has 14 residues. Trimming stripped 6 bases from V and 0 bases from J, with 6 bases between. Germline V gene sequence: CDR1 MGHDK, CDR2 SYGVNS. CDR3: CASREGSYNSPLHF. The CDR3 DNA follows: TGTGCCAGCAGGGAGGGCTCCTATAATTCACCCCTCCACTTT.

V usage is TRBV6-5 and J usage is TRBJ1-5; TRBD1 might be the D (5 bases). The V end lost 4 bases, the J end lost 7 bases, and 11 bases lay between the germline ends. The CDR3 contains 13 residues. Germline lookup yields CDR1 MNHEY and CDR2 SVGAGI. The CDR3 DNA is TGTGCCAGCAGTTCGGGGGTGGTGCAGCCCCAGCATTTT. The encoded protein is CASSSGVVQPQHF.

This chain links TRBV18 with TRBJ2-3; D is undetermined. The CDR3 is 14 residues long. V was clipped by 2 bases and J by 2 bases, with 8 bases between them. Germline V gene lookup returns CDR1 KGHSH and CDR2 LQKENI. The CDR3 is CASSPKPNTDTQYF. The CDR3 coding sequence is TGTGCCAGCTCACCAAAGCCCAACACAGATACGCAGTATTTT.

The V call is TRBV29-1, the J call TRBJ1-1; a possible D gene is TRBD1 (5 bases). With 7 bases removed from V and 4 bases from J, the gap between germline ends came to 16 bases. CDR3 length: 13 amino acids. The germline V gene encodes CDR1 SQVTM and CDR2 ANQGSEA. CDR3 DNA sequence: TGCAGCGCCCGAACCGGGGGTGGCACTGAAGCTTTCTTT. This translates into CSARTGGGTEAFF.

This chain connects TRBV11-2 to TRBJ1-2; D possibly corresponds to TRBD1 (5 bases). The CDR3 is made up of 13 amino acids. CDR1 and CDR2 (germline): SGHAT, FQNNGV. The V end lost 1 base, the J end lost 6 bases, and 9 bases lay between the germline ends. The CDR3 reads CASSLGGRDGYTF. CDR3 in DNA: TGTGCCAGCAGCTTAGGGGGCAGGGATGGCTACACCTTC.

The chain employs TRBV24-1 and TRBJ1-2, with unresolved D. Trimming took 1 base from V and 6 from J, leaving 8 bases between them. This CDR3 is built from 13 residues. Germline CDR1 and CDR2: KGHDR and SFDVKD. This CDR3 reads CATSDFRGDGYTF. CDR3 bases: TGTGCCACCAGTGATTTTCGGGGAGATGGCTACACCTTC.

The V and J genes are TRBV7-9 and TRBJ2-3; D may be TRBD2 (5 bases). Germline loops: CDR1 SEHNR, CDR2 FQNEAQ (reference sequence). The CDR3 contains 15 residues. Trimming pared 0 bases from V and 4 bases from J, leaving 11 bases between. CDR3 DNA: TGTGCCAGCAGCTTAGCCGGGGTTTTGGCAGATACGCAGTATTTT. Its protein is CASSLAGVLADTQYF.